These 23 T cell receptor beta chains share one sample of origin, sequenced in a study of blood T cells in healthy people across ages. The use of a sample-barcoded 5' primer and a J-beta primer mix characterized a second PCR of about 7 to 12 cycles. TCRdb re-called the 5' RACE reads with MiXCR, one entry per CDR3 protein. The data show 1.5 million to 2 million distinct CDR3 sequences, with approximately 40% seen just once and under 25% held by the top ten. Sequenced sample: blood. These receptors were taken from a human donor in good health.

This clonotype was found a few times. The genes are TRBV2 and TRBJ2-7; D may be TRBD2 (7 bases). V was shortened by 8 bases and J by 6 bases, with 17 bases between the two germline ends. The CDR3 has 13 amino acids. Germline V gives CDR1 SNHLY, CDR2 FYNNEI. CDR3 nucleotides: TGTGCCAGCTCAGAAAGGGGGACTACCGAGCAGTACTTC. As protein: CASSERGTTEQYF. The variable domain in full, with the rest retrieved from reference TRBV2 and TRBJ2-7, is EPEVTQTPSHQVTQMGQEVILRCVPISNHLYFYWYRQILGQKVEFLVSFYNNEISEKSEIFDDQFSVERPDGSNFTLKIRSTKLEDSAMYFCASSERGTTEQYFGPGTRLTVT.

The chain couples TRBV14 to TRBJ2-7; possible D gene TRBD2, 5 bases. Looked up from germline, CDR1 is SGHDN and CDR2 is FVKESK. Trimming cost V 0 bases and J 3 bases, with 15 bases left between them. The CDR3 length is 16 residues. The CDR3: CASSQEVPSGNYEQYF. CDR3 bases: TGTGCCAGCAGCCAAGAAGTTCCGAGCGGAAACTACGAGCAGTACTTC.

The chain uses TRBV7-2 and TRBJ1-6, with TRBD1 matching over 11 bases. The CDR3 runs 19 residues. With 5 bases clipped from V and 0 bases from J, the junction kept 9 bases outside the gene matches. The germline gives CDR1 SGHTA, CDR2 FQGNSA. For the CDR3, the DNA is TGTGCCAGCAGCCAACCGGGACAGGGGGGACGCTCCTATAATTCACCCCTCCACTTT. It translates to CASSQPGQGGRSYNSPLHF. Combining the CDR3 with reference TRBV7-2 and TRBJ1-6 gives the whole variable domain GAGVSQSPSNKVTEKGKDVELRCDPISGHTALYWYRQSLGQGLEFLIYFQGNSAPDKSGLPSDRFSAERTGGSVSTLTIQRTQQEDSAVYLCASSQPGQGGRSYNSPLHFGNGTRLTVT.

The CDR3 is CATSPSRGAYNEQFF. As DNA, the CDR3 is TGTGCCACCAGCCCCTCGAGGGGGGCCTACAATGAGCAGTTCTTC. The rearrangement uses TRBV24-1 and TRBJ2-1; tentatively, D is TRBD1 or TRBD2 (6 bases each). Trimming stripped 7 bases from V and 2 bases from J, with 14 bases between. The CDR3 is 15 amino acids. The germline V gene encodes CDR1 KGHDR and CDR2 SFDVKD.

Only a few counts were recorded for this clonotype. The J gene is TRBJ2-1, the V gene TRBV15; maybe TRBD1 (7 bases). CDR1 is LNHNV, CDR2 YYDKDF, per germline (reference sequence). Between the trimmed V and J ends, which lost 2 bases and 12 bases, there was a span of 17 bases. This CDR3 contains 14 residues. Written as DNA, the CDR3 is TGTGCCACCAGCAGAAGCACCGGACAGGAGGGGCAGTTCTTC. Translating it yields CATSRSTGQEGQFF.

The rearrangement links TRBV7-9 to TRBJ1-1, with 8 bases that match TRBD1. Germline values: CDR1 SEHNR, CDR2 FQNEAQ (reference sequence). This CDR3 is 14 amino acids long. The ends lost 11 bases at V and 0 bases at J; junction bases unmatched: 8. This chain's CDR3 is CALTGVRVNTEAFF. The CDR3, as DNA: TGTGCCTTGACAGGGGTTAGGGTGAACACTGAAGCTTTCTTT.

The chain employs TRBV9 and TRBJ2-3, with no clear D. The CDR3 is 16 amino acids. The germline gives CDR1 SGDLS, CDR2 YYNGEE. Trimming pared 4 bases from V and 0 bases from J, leaving 15 bases between. This CDR3 is CASSLGGDSSTDTQYF. CDR3 nucleotides: TGTGCCAGCAGCTTGGGTGGTGACTCAAGCACAGATACGCAGTATTTT. The complete variable domain, with remaining parts taken from reference TRBV9 and TRBJ2-3, reads DSGVTQTPKHLITATGQRVTLRCSPRSGDLSVYWYQQSLDQGLQFLIQYYNGEERAKGNILERFSAQQFPDLHSELNLSSLELGDSALYFCASSLGGDSSTDTQYFGPGTRLTVL.

V is TRBV29-1 and J is TRBJ1-4, with D maybe TRBD1 (6 bases). CDR3 length: 13 amino acids. Looked up from germline, CDR1 is SQVTM and CDR2 is ANQGSEA. Trimming took 7 bases from V and 4 from J, leaving 13 bases between them. The CDR3 is CSATDRLNEKLFF. The DNA for the CDR3 is TGCAGCGCTACGGACAGACTTAATGAAAAACTGTTTTTT. The full variable domain, rest sourced from reference TRBV29-1 and TRBJ1-4, is SAVISQKPSRDICQRGTSLTIQCQVDSQVTMMFWYRQQPGQSLTLIATANQGSEATYESGFVIDKFPISRPNLTFSTLTVSNMSPEDSSIYLCSATDRLNEKLFFGSGTQLSVL.

The rearrangement links TRBV6-2 or TRBV6-3 to TRBJ1-2; TRBD1 might be the D (5 bases). The V end lost 4 bases, the J end lost 4 bases, and 13 bases lay between the germline ends. The CDR3 totals 14 residues. Germline V gives CDR1 MNHEY, CDR2 SVGEGT. The CDR3 sequence: CASSLRGYAYGYTF. CDR3 sequence (DNA): TGTGCCAGCAGTTTGAGGGGTTATGCCTATGGCTACACCTTC.

V is TRBV4-2 and J is TRBJ2-7; 12 positions agree with TRBD2. V lost 7 bases to trimming and J lost 12 bases; unmatched junction nucleotides: 19. This CDR3 has 16 amino acids. CDR1 is LGHNA and CDR2 is YNFKEQ in the germline V gene. This chain's CDR3 is CASTETSTSGGLPRYF. The CDR3 nucleotides read TGTGCCAGCACCGAAACATCCACTAGCGGGGGGCTGCCGCGGTACTTC.

This clonotype was counted between two and nine times. The chain couples TRBV24-1 to TRBJ2-1; D uncertain. The CDR3 length is 11 residues. Germline CDR1 and CDR2: KGHDR and SFDVKD. The ends were cut back, 1 base at V and 8 bases at J, with 2 bases in the middle. The CDR3 region has the DNA TGTGCCACCAGTGATTTCGATGAGCAGTTCTTC. Protein product: CATSDFDEQFF.

This clonotype appeared a single time. The J gene is TRBJ1-5, the V gene TRBV4-3; D is unclear. Germline CDR1 is LGHNA and CDR2 is YSLEER. Trimming took 5 bases from V and 6 from J, leaving 11 bases between them. The CDR3 spans 13 residues. The DNA of the CDR3 is TGCGCCAGCAGCTTGGCCCCTTTTCAGCCCCAGCATTTT. Protein sequence: CASSLAPFQPQHF.

The chain combines TRBV4-2 with TRBJ2-1, with D tentatively TRBD1 or TRBD2 (6 bases each). CDR3 size: 15 residues. The germline CDR1 and CDR2 sequences are LGHNA and YNFKEQ. Trimming stripped 1 base from V and 5 bases from J, with 12 bases between. CDR3 DNA sequence: TGTGCCAGCAGCCAAGGAGGGGGGTGGGACAATGAGCAGTTCTTC. It encodes CASSQGGGWDNEQFF.

This clonotype was seen only a few times. This chain links TRBV20-1 with TRBJ1-5; 7 nucleotides match TRBD1. CDR1 and CDR2 from the germline V gene are DFQATT and SNEGSKA (reference sequence). V lost 0 bases and J lost 6; bases outside the gene matches: 8. The CDR3 has 15 residues. CDR3 sequence reads: CSARENRGPFQPQHF. DNA of the CDR3: TGCAGTGCTAGAGAGAATAGGGGGCCCTTTCAGCCCCAGCATTTT.

Note on this clonotype: An end of the junction does not agree with germline; a read error may underlie this. J is TRBJ2-5 and V is TRBV10-3; TRBD2 matches 12 bases. This CDR3 comprises 14 residues. Per the germline V gene, CDR1 is ENHRY and CDR2 is SYGVKD. The CDR3, as DNA: TGTGCCACGACTAGCGGGGGAGTCCGAGAGACTCAGTACTTC. This translates into CATTSGGVRETQYF.

This clonotype was detected only a few times. The chain is built from TRBV27 and TRBJ2-4; possibly TRBD1 for D (6 bases). The CDR3 has 15 amino acids. V gave up 6 bases and J gave up 2 bases, with 14 bases separating them. The germline gives CDR1 MNHEY, CDR2 SMNVEV (reference sequence). The CDR3 DNA is TGTGCCAGCAGGGCCGCAGGGGCAACCAAAAACATTCAGTACTTC. Its translation: CASRAAGATKNIQYF.

This chain links TRBV6-2 or TRBV6-3 with TRBJ2-3; perhaps TRBD2 as D (5 bases). This CDR3 contains 15 residues. From germline, CDR1 is MNHEY and CDR2 SVGEGT. V lost 4 bases, J lost 5 bases, and 16 bases lay in between. This chain's CDR3 is CASSWALGSRDTQYF. In DNA form, the CDR3 reads TGTGCCAGCAGTTGGGCGTTGGGGAGTAGAGATACGCAGTATTTT.

V usage is TRBV6-6 and J usage is TRBJ2-3, with D tentatively TRBD1 (6 bases). CDR1 and CDR2 from the germline V gene are MNHNY and SVGAGI (reference sequence). This CDR3 has 14 amino acids. The ends were cut back, 5 bases at V and 3 bases at J, with 12 bases in the middle. The CDR3 nucleotides are TGTGCCAGCAGTAGGTACCAGGGGACAGATACGCAGTATTTT. Residues: CASSRYQGTDTQYF.

V gene TRBV14 combines with J gene TRBJ2-7, with D possibly TRBD1 on 6 matching bases. Trimming shortened V by 0 bases and J by 3 bases, and 15 bases separated the two germline ends. This CDR3 comprises 16 residues. CDR1 and CDR2 from the germline V gene are SGHDN and FVKESK. This chain's CDR3 is CASSQDDGTPLYEQYF. Written as DNA, the CDR3 is TGTGCCAGCAGCCAAGATGACGGGACACCTCTCTACGAGCAGTACTTC.

Many counts were recorded for this clonotype. CDR3: CASSSAGQGPYNEQFF. The CDR3 nucleotides read TGTGCCAGCAGCTCTGCTGGACAGGGTCCGTACAATGAGCAGTTCTTC. The rearrangement links TRBV5-8 to TRBJ2-1, with 8 bases that match TRBD1. Germline V CDR1 and CDR2: SGHTS, YDEGEE. CDR3 length: 16 residues. V shed 3 bases, J shed 4 bases, and the junction held 9 bases outside the gene matches. The full variable domain, in which reference TRBV5-8 and TRBJ2-1 provide the parts outside the CDR3, is EAGVTQSPTHLIKTRGQQATLRCSPISGHTSVYWYQQALGLGLQFLLWYDEGEERNRGNFPPRFSGRQFPNYSSELNVNALELEDSALYLCASSSAGQGPYNEQFFGPGTRLTVL.

The chain recombines TRBV29-1 with TRBJ2-7; a possible D gene is TRBD2 (5 bases). The CDR3 contains 14 residues. Trimming cost V 3 bases and J 2 bases, with 14 bases left between them. CDR1 is SQVTM, CDR2 ANQGSEA, per germline. The CDR3 loop is CSVESLEDTYEQYF. In DNA form, the CDR3 reads TGCAGCGTTGAGTCTTTGGAGGATACCTACGAGCAGTACTTC.

This clonotype was seen only a few times. The J gene is TRBJ2-7, the V gene TRBV12-3 or TRBV12-4, with 9 bases that match TRBD1. There are 14 residues in the CDR3. Unmatched junction bases numbered 6, after V lost 6 bases and J lost 3 bases. CDR3 nucleotide sequence: TGTGCCAGCAGGCCGGGACAGGGATTCTACGAGCAGTACTTC. It encodes CASRPGQGFYEQYF.

This chain connects TRBV7-9 to TRBJ2-7; D perhaps matches TRBD1 (6 bases). The CDR3 contains 16 residues. V was pared by 5 bases and J by 0 bases, with 17 bases between. Germline V CDR1 and CDR2: SEHNR, FQNEAQ (reference sequence). CDR3 residues: CASSPSGAGNSYEQYF. The CDR3 nucleotides are TGTGCCAGCAGCCCTTCAGGGGCAGGCAACTCCTACGAGCAGTACTTC.